This T cell receptor beta chain was sequenced in a study of T cells after yellow fever vaccination. Broader study findings: FACS-sorted repertoires might harbor abundant contaminating clonotypes from the bulk population.

In TCRdb, the 5' RACE reads were re-called with MiXCR into one record per CDR3 protein. Of 300,000 to 400,000 distinct CDR3 sequences in the sample, approximately 9% were seen once. Deletions cut 1 base from V and 4 bases from J, with 22 bases between. Per germline, CDR1 SGHAT and CDR2 FQDESV (reference sequence). The CDR3 has 18 residues. This clonotype was observed many times. Its antigen is not known. The sequence came from a man aged 18 to 30 who received the YFV17D yellow fever vaccine. The V and J genes are TRBV11-1 and TRBJ2-5; D ambiguous. Source: PBMCs, taken on the day of the first yellow fever vaccination. The CDR3 is CASSLVKGAQALGETQYF. In nucleotides, the CDR3 is TGTGCCAGCAGCTTAGTTAAAGGCGCCCAGGCGTTAGGAGAGACCCAGTACTTC. The variable domain in full, with the rest retrieved from reference TRBV11-1 and TRBJ2-5, is EAEVAQSPRYKITEKSQAVAFWCDPISGHATLYWYRQILGQGPELLVQFQDESVVDDSQLPKDRFSAERLKGVDSTLKIQPAELGDSAMYLCASSLVKGAQALGETQYFGPGTRLLVL.